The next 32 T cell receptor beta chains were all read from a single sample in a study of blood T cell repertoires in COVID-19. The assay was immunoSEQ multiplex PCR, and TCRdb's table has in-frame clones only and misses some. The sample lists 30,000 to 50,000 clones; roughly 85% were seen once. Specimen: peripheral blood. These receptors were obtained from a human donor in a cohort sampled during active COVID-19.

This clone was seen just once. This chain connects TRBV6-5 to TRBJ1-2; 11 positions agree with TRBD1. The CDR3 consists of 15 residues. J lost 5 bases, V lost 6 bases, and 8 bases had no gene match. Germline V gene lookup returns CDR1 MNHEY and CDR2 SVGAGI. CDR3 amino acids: CASRSPGTGGYGYTF. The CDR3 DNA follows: TGTGCCAGCAGATCTCCCGGGACAGGGGGTTATGGCTACACCTTC.

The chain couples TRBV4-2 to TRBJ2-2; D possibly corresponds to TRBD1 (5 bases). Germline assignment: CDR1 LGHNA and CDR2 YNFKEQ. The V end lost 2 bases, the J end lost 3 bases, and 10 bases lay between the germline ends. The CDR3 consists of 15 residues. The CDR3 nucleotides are TGTGCCAGCAGCCAAACCAGCAGGGACACCGGGGAGCTGTTTTTT. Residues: CASSQTSRDTGELFF.

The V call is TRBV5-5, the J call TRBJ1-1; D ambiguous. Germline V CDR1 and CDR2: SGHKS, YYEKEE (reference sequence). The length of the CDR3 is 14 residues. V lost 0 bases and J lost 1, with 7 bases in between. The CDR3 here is CASSLATTNTEAFF. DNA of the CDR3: TGTGCCAGCAGCTTGGCGACTACGAACACTGAAGCTTTCTTT.

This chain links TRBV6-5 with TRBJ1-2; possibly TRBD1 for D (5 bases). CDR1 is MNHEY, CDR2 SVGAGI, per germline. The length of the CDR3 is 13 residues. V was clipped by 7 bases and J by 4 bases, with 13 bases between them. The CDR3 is CASTQGVFYGYTF. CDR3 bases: TGTGCCAGCACCCAAGGGGTGTTCTATGGCTACACCTTC.

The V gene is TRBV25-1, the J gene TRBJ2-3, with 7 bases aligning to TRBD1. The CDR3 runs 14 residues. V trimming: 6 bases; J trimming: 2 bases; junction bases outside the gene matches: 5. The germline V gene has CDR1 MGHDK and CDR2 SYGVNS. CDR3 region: CASRTGSHTDTQYF. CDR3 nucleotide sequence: TGTGCCAGCAGGACAGGGTCACACACAGATACGCAGTATTTT.

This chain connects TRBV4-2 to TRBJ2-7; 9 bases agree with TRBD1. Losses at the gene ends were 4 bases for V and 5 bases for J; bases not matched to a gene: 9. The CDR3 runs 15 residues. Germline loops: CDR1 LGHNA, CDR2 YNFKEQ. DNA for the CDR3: TGTGCCAGCAGCCCTCGACAGGGGGTAAGGAACGAGCAGTACTTC. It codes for CASSPRQGVRNEQYF.

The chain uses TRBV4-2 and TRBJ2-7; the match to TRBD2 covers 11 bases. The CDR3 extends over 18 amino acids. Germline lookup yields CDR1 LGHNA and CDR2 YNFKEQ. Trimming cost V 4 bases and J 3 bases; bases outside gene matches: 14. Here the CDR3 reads CASSRESSGGMGSYEQYF. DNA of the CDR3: TGTGCCAGCAGCCGAGAGTCTAGCGGGGGGATGGGGAGCTACGAGCAGTACTTC.

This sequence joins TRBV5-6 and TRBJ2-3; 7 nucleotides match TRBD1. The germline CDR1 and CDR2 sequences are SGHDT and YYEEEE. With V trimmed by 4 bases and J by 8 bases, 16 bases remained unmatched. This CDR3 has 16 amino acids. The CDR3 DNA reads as TGTGCCAGCAGCCCCTCAGGGGGTCATATTGGCGTTACGCAGTATTTT. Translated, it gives CASSPSGGHIGVTQYF.

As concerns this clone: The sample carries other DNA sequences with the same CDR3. As DNA, the CDR3 is TGCAGTGCCCGGGACACTGAAGCTTTCTTT. It yields the protein CSARDTEAFF. The V and J genes are TRBV20-1 and TRBJ1-1; no clear D gene. The V and J ends lost 6 bases and 3 bases respectively, with 5 bases between them. This CDR3 contains 10 residues. CDR1 is DFQATT, CDR2 SNEGSKA, per germline (reference sequence).

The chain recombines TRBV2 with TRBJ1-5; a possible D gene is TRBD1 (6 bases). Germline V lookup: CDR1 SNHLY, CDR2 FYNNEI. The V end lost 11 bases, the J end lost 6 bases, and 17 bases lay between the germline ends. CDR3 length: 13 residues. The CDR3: CACKGGHGQPQHF. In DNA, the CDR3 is TGTGCCTGTAAGGGGGGGCATGGTCAGCCCCAGCATTTT. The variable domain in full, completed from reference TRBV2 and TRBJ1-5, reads EPEVTQTPSHQVTQMGQEVILRCVPISNHLYFYWYRQILGQKVEFLVSFYNNEISEKSEIFDDQFSVERPDGSNFTLKIRSTKLEDSAMYFCACKGGHGQPQHFGDGTRLSIL.

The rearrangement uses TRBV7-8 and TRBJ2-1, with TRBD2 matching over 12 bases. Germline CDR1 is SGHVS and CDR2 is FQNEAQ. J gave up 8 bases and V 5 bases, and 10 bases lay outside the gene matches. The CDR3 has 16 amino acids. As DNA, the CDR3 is TGTGCCAGCAGCCTCCTAGCGGGGGGGGCTGGCGATGAGCAGTTCTTC. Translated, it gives CASSLLAGGAGDEQFF.

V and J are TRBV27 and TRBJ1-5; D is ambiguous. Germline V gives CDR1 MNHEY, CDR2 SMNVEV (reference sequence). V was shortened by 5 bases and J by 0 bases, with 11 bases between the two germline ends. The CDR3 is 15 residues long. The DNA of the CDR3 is TGTGCCAGCAGTCCCGAAGGGAGTAGCAATCAGCCCCAGCATTTT. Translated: CASSPEGSSNQPQHF.

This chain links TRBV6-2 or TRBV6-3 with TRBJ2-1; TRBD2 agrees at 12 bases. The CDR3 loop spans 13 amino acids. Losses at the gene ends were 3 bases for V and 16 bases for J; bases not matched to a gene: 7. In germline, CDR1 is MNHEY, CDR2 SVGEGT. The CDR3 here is CASSYLAGGPRFF. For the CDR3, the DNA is TGTGCCAGCAGTTATCTAGCGGGAGGGCCGCGATTCTTC.

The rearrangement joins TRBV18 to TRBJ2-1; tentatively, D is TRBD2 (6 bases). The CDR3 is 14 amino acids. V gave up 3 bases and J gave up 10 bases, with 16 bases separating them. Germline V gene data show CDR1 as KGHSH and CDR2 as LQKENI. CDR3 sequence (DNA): TGTGCCAGCTCACCTGGCGGCCAGGCGGGAGAGCAGTTCTTC. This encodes CASSPGGQAGEQFF. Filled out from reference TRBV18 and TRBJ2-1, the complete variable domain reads NAGVMQNPRHLVRRRGQEARLRCSPMKGHSHVYWYRQLPEEGLKFMVYLQKENIIDESGMPKERFSAEFPKEGPSILRIQQVVRGDSAAYFCASSPGGQAGEQFFGPGTRLTVL.

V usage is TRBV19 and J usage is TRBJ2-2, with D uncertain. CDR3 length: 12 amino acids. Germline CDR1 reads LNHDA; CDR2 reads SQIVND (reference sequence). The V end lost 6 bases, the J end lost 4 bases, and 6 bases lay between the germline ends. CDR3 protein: CASSPRTGELFF. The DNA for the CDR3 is TGTGCCAGTAGCCCTCGCACCGGGGAGCTGTTTTTT.

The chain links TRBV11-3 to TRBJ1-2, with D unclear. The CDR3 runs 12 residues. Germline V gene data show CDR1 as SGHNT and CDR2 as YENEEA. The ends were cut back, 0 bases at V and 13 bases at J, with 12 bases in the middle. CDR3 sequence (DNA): TGTGCCAGCAGCTTAGATCCCAGTCTTGTCACCTTC. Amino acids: CASSLDPSLVTF.

This CDR3 reads CASSPRTEEAFF. CDR3 sequence (DNA): TGTGCCAGTAGTCCGAGGACTGAGGAAGCTTTCTTT. This chain links TRBV19 with TRBJ1-1; no clear D gene. The germline gives CDR1 LNHDA, CDR2 SQIVND (reference sequence). The CDR3 runs 12 residues. V was clipped by 5 bases and J by 8 bases, with 12 bases between them.

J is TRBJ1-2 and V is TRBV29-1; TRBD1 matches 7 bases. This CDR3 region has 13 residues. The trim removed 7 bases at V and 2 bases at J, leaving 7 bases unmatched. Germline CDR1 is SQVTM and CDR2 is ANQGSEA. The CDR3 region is CSAIRDSNYGYTF. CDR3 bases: TGCAGCGCCATCCGGGACAGCAACTATGGCTACACCTTC.

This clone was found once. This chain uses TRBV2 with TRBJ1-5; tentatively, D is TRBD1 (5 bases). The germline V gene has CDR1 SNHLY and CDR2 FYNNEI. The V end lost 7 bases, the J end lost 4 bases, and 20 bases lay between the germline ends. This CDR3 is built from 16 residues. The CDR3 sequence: CASTNLGAGLNQPQHF. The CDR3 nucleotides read TGTGCCAGCACCAACCTAGGGGCAGGGTTGAATCAGCCCCAGCATTTT. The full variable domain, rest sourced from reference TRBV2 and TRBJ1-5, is EPEVTQTPSHQVTQMGQEVILRCVPISNHLYFYWYRQILGQKVEFLVSFYNNEISEKSEIFDDQFSVERPDGSNFTLKIRSTKLEDSAMYFCASTNLGAGLNQPQHFGDGTRLSIL.

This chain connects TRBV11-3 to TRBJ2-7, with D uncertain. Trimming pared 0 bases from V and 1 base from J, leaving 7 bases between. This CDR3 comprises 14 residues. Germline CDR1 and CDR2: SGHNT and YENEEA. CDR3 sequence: CASSLEENSYEQYF. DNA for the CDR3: TGTGCCAGCAGCTTAGAGGAGAATTCCTACGAGCAGTACTTC.

The CDR3 sequence is CASSFGQLYGYTF. Here the CDR3 DNA reads TGTGCCAGCAGCTTTGGGCAACTCTATGGCTACACCTTC. This chain connects TRBV5-5 to TRBJ1-2; D call uncertain. CDR1 is SGHKS and CDR2 is YYEKEE in the germline V gene (reference sequence). This CDR3 comprises 13 residues. Between the trimmed V and J ends, which lost 2 bases and 4 bases, there was a span of 9 bases.

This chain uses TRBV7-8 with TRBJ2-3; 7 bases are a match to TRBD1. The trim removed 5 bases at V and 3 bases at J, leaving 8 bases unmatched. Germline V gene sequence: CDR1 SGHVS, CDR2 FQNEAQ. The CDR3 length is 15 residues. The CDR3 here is CASSPGTDSTDTQYF. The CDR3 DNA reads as TGTGCCAGCAGCCCCGGGACAGACTCAACAGATACGCAGTATTTT. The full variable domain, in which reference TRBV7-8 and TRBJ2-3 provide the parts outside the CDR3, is GAGVSQSPRYKVAKRGQDVALRCDPISGHVSLFWYQQALGQGPEFLTYFQNEAQLDKSGLPSDRFFAERPEGSVSTLKIQRTQQEDSAVYLCASSPGTDSTDTQYFGPGTRLTVL.

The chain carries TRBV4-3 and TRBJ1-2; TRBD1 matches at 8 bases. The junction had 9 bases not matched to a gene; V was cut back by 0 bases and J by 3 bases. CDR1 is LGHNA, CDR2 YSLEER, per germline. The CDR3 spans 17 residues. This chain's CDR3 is CASSQEAGGLVYYGYTF. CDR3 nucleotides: TGCGCCAGCAGCCAAGAAGCAGGGGGCTTAGTTTACTATGGCTACACCTTC.

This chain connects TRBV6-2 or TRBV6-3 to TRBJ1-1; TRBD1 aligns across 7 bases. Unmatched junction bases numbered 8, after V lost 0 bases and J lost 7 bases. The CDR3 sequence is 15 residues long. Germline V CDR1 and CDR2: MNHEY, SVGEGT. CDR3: CASSYSIGGSLEAFF. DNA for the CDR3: TGTGCCAGCAGTTACTCGATAGGGGGCAGCCTTGAAGCTTTCTTT.

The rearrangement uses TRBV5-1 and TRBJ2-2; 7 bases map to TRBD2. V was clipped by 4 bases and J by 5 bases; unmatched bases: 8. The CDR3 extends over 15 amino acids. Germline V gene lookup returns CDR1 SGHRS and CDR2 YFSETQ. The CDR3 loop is CASSTDGGMTGELFF. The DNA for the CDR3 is TGCGCCAGCAGCACCGACGGGGGGATGACCGGGGAGCTGTTTTTT.

The DNA of the CDR3 is TGTGCCAGCAGCCTTGCGAAGACTGAAGCTTTCTTT. It specifies CASSLAKTEAFF. This chain joins TRBV3-1 (or the pseudogene TRBV3-2) and TRBJ1-1; unclear D gene. CDR3 length: 12 residues. Trimming stripped 4 bases from V and 5 bases from J, with 8 bases between. Germline V gives CDR1 LGHDT, CDR2 YNNKEL (reference sequence).

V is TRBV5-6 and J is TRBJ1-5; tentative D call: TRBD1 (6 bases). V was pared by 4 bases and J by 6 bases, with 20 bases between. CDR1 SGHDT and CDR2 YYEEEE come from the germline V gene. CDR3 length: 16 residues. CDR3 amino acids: CASSLREGVAGQPQHF. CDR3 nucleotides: TGTGCCAGCAGCCTCCGGGAGGGGGTTGCGGGTCAGCCCCAGCATTTT.

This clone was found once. In DNA form, the CDR3 reads TGTGCCAGCAGCTTAGCGCCGGGAGGAAATAATTCACCCCTCCACTTT. It yields the protein CASSLAPGGNNSPLHF. V gene TRBV7-8 combines with J gene TRBJ1-6, with D unclear. V dropped 0 bases and J dropped 5 bases, with 11 bases sitting between them. Germline loops: CDR1 SGHVS, CDR2 FQNEAQ. The CDR3 runs to 16 residues.

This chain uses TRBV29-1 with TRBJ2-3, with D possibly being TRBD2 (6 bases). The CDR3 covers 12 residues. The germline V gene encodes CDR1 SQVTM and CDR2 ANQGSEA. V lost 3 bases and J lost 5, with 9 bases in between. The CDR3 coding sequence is TGCAGCGTTGATTCCGGGGGAGATACGCAGTATTTT. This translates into CSVDSGGDTQYF.

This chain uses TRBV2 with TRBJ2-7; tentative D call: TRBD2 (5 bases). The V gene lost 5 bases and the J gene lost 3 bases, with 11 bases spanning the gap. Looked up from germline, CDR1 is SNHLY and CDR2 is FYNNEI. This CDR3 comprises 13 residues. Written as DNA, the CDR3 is TGTGCCAGCAGTCAGGACGGAGGCTACGAGCAGTACTTC. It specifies CASSQDGGYEQYF.

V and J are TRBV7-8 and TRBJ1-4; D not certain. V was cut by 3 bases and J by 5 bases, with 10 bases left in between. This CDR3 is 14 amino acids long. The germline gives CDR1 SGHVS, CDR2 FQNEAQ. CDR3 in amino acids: CASSFWAPNEKLFF. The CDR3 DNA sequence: TGTGCCAGCAGCTTCTGGGCCCCGAATGAAAAACTGTTTTTT.

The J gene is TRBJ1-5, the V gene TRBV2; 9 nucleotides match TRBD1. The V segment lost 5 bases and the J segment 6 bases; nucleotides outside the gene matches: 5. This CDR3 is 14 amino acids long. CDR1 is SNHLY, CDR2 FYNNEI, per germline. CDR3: CASSPTGGVQPQHF. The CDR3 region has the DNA TGTGCCAGCAGTCCCACAGGGGGCGTTCAGCCCCAGCATTTT.